The sequence of this T cell receptor beta chain was determined in a study of multiple sclerosis patients with progressive multifocal leukoencephalopathy. Synthetic inline TR CDR3 controls covering all V-J pairings were spiked into each PCR. Libraries were prepared by immunoSEQ multiplex PCR; TCRdb keeps only in-frame clonotypes and omits some of them. The sample carries tens of thousands of clones, 88% recorded once. Findings and caveats of the study: Lower normalized Shannon entropy suggested reduced TRB diversity in most PML patients.

The CDR3 consists of 13 residues. Looked up from germline, CDR1 is ENHRY and CDR2 is SYGVKD. V shed 9 bases, J shed 2 bases, and the junction held 2 bases outside the gene matches. The count of this clone is one. Its specificity is unknown. Time point indicated: before natalizumab initiation. The sequence was obtained from a human donor with multiple sclerosis. Sequencing input: PBMCs. The V gene is TRBV10-3, the J gene TRBJ2-2; 8 bases match TRBD2. In DNA form, the CDR3 reads TGTGCCATTAGCGGGGAAAACACCGGGGAGCTGTTTTTT. This translates into CAISGENTGELFF.